Listed below are T cell receptor beta chains from one sample, sequenced in a study of T cell responses to AZD1222 COVID-19 vaccine. Assay used: immunoSEQ multiplex PCR; TCRdb lists only in-frame clones, some missing. The sample lists fewer than 35,000 clones, just over 90% occurring once. Specimen: peripheral blood, collected on day 0 of AZD1222 vaccination. The source is an adult in good health. The CDR3 runs from the conserved cysteine through the conserved F or W. Fields, in order: CDR3 length, V gene, clone size, D gene, J gene, CDR3 protein, CDR3 DNA. A D gene is named only where the DNA matches it firmly. Clone size is not always given. Where it is, it says once, few, many or a class for expanded clones.

13,TRBV25-1,NA,NA,TRBJ1-1,CASSESGGSEAFF,TGTGCCAGCAGTGAATCCGGGGGAAGTGAAGCTTTCTTT
16,TRBV19,NA,NA,TRBJ2-1,CASSTRDLGSYNEQFF,TGTGCCAGTAGTACCCGGGACTTAGGCTCCTACAATGAGCAGTTCTTC
12,TRBV19,NA,NA,TRBJ1-1,CASSLHRDEAFF,TGTGCCAGTAGTCTCCACCGGGATGAAGCTTTCTTT
17,TRBV3-1/TRBV3-2,NA,TRBD2,TRBJ2-1,CASSPTLAGDIYNEQFF,TGTGCCAGCAGCCCTACTCTAGCGGGGGATATCTACAATGAGCAGTTCTTC
17,TRBV4-2,NA,NA,TRBJ1-3,CASSQERGRGVGNTIYF,TGTGCCAGCAGCCAAGAAAGAGGCCGCGGAGTCGGAAACACCATATATTTT
15,TRBV2,NA,TRBD1,TRBJ1-5,CASRSTGTVNQPQHF,TGTGCCAGCAGATCTACCGGGACAGTAAATCAGCCCCAGCATTTT
15,TRBV12-5,NA,NA,TRBJ2-2,CASVGASQNTGELFF,TGTGCTAGTGTTGGGGCTAGCCAGAACACCGGGGAGCTGTTTTTT
16,TRBV21-1,NA,NA,TRBJ2-5,CASSKPGLAGQETQYF,TGTGCCAGCAGCAAACCGGGACTAGCGGGGCAAGAGACCCAGTACTTC
15,TRBV5-1,NA,NA,TRBJ1-4,CASSKSEATNEKLFF,TGCGCCAGCAGCAAGAGTGAGGCAACTAATGAAAAACTGTTTTTT
12,TRBV19,NA,TRBD1,TRBJ1-1,CASSPPDRDAFF,TGTGCCAGTAGTCCGCCAGACAGGGACGCTTTCTTT
16,TRBV19,NA,TRBD2,TRBJ2-3,CATGLAGGASTDTQYF,TGTGCCACAGGACTAGCGGGGGGGGCTAGCACAGATACGCAGTATTTT
15,TRBV6-5,NA,TRBD1,TRBJ2-2,CASRRQGAGTGELFF,TGTGCCAGCAGAAGACAGGGGGCAGGCACCGGGGAGCTGTTTTTT
13,TRBV20-1,NA,NA,TRBJ1-1,CSASFGRNTEAFF,TGCAGTGCTAGTTTCGGGAGGAACACTGAAGCTTTCTTT
12,TRBV15,once,NA,TRBJ1-2,CATSRNREGYTF,TGTGCCACCAGCAGAAACAGGGAAGGCTACACCTTC
15,TRBV5-4,NA,NA,TRBJ2-2,CASSSGTRNTGELFF,TGTGCCAGCAGCTCCGGGACGCGAAACACCGGGGAGCTGTTTTTT
13,TRBV6-2/TRBV6-3,NA,NA,TRBJ2-7,CASSSVGSYEQYF,TGTGCCAGCAGTTCGGTCGGCTCCTACGAGCAGTACTTC
14,TRBV19,NA,NA,TRBJ1-5,CASSMGRAGQPQHF,TGTGCCAGTAGTATGGGAAGGGCGGGTCAGCCCCAGCATTTT
13,TRBV19,NA,NA,TRBJ2-7,CASSPTGNHEQYF,TGTGCCAGTAGCCCGACAGGCAACCACGAGCAGTACTTC
15,TRBV7-2,NA,NA,TRBJ2-7,CASSLTGARHYEQYF,TGTGCCAGCAGCTTGACGGGGGCGAGGCACTACGAGCAGTACTTC
15,TRBV7-2,NA,NA,TRBJ2-1,CASSVELTGGNEQFF,TGTGCCAGCAGCGTCGAACTGACAGGTGGGAATGAGCAGTTCTTC
14,TRBV19,NA,NA,TRBJ1-1,CASSIKALGTEAFF,TGTGCCAGTAGTATTAAGGCCTTGGGGACTGAAGCTTTCTTT
15,TRBV5-1,NA,NA,TRBJ1-3,CASSFSGATGNTIYF,TGCGCCAGCAGCTTTTCCGGGGCAACTGGAAACACCATATATTTT
13,TRBV27,NA,NA,TRBJ1-1,CASSDRVNTEAFF,TGTGCCAGCAGTGACCGGGTGAACACTGAAGCTTTCTTT
19,TRBV7-2,NA,TRBD2,TRBJ2-1,CASSLAASGGSSSYNEQFF,TGTGCCAGCAGCTTAGCTGCTAGCGGGGGGTCGAGCTCCTACAATGAGCAGTTCTTC
13,TRBV15,NA,NA,TRBJ1-1,CATSRGENTEAFF,TGTGCCACCAGCAGGGGGGAGAACACTGAAGCTTTCTTT
13,TRBV11-2,NA,NA,TRBJ2-7,CASSLDLRGEQYF,TGTGCCAGCAGCTTAGATCTAAGGGGCGAGCAGTACTTC
17,TRBV21-1,NA,NA,TRBJ2-3,CASSKSSGGRPADTQYF,TGTGCCAGCAGCAAATCTTCGGGAGGGAGGCCGGCGGATACGCAGTATTTT
16,TRBV5-5,NA,TRBD1,TRBJ1-3,CASSWTGTGKGDTIYF,TGTGCCAGCAGCTGGACCGGGACAGGGAAGGGCGACACCATATATTTT
12,TRBV12-3/TRBV12-4,NA,NA,TRBJ2-7,CASRGNSYEQYF,TGTGCCAGCAGGGGGAATTCCTACGAGCAGTACTTC
13,TRBV7-2,NA,NA,TRBJ1-2,CASSSEAGYGYTF,TGTGCCAGCAGCTCAGAGGCGGGCTATGGCTACACCTTC
14,TRBV5-1,once,NA,TRBJ1-2,CASSLEWGIYGYTF,TGCGCCAGCAGCTTGGAATGGGGAATCTATGGCTACACCTTC
15,TRBV7-9,NA,NA,TRBJ1-2,CASSLAVQVVGGYTF,TGTGCCAGCAGCTTAGCCGTACAGGTCGTTGGTGGCTACACCTTC
11,TRBV20-1,once,NA,TRBJ2-7,CSARADYEQYF,TGCAGTGCTAGAGCCGACTACGAGCAGTACTTC
12,TRBV14,once,NA,TRBJ2-3,CASSQVADTQYF,TGTGCCAGCAGCCAAGTCGCAGATACGCAGTATTTT
15,TRBV4-3,once,TRBD2,TRBJ2-1,CASSLGLAGAREQFF,TGCGCCAGCAGCCTAGGACTAGCGGGGGCTAGGGAGCAGTTCTTC
13,TRBV4-1,NA,NA,TRBJ2-2,CASMGGVAGELFF,TGCGCCAGCATGGGGGGAGTCGCCGGGGAGCTGTTTTTT
16,TRBV4-3,NA,NA,TRBJ1-1,CASSQAGGGPNTEAFF,TGCGCCAGCAGCCAAGCTGGGGGGGGACCGAACACTGAAGCTTTCTTT
14,TRBV30,NA,NA,TRBJ2-3,CAWSPRSNTDTQYF,TGTGCCTGGAGTCCTCGGTCTAACACAGATACGCAGTATTTT
15,TRBV5-1,NA,TRBD1,TRBJ1-4,CASSDGTGRNEKLFF,TGCGCCAGCAGCGACGGGACAGGAAGAAATGAAAAACTGTTTTTT
14,TRBV5-6,medium-sized,NA,TRBJ1-2,CASVPLGNNYGYTF,TGTGCCAGCGTCCCTCTTGGCAACAACTATGGCTACACCTTC
16,TRBV14,NA,NA,TRBJ2-3,CASSQDVGHSTDTQYF,TGTGCCAGCAGCCAAGATGTGGGACATAGCACAGATACGCAGTATTTT